This T cell receptor (beta chain) was sequenced during a study of blood T cell repertoires in COVID-19. Assay: immunoSEQ multiplex PCR; the TCRdb copy retains only in-frame clones and omits some. The table includes about 410,000 clones, 75% to 90% detected once. Germline V gene lookup returns CDR1 MNHEY and CDR2 SVGEGT. The CDR3 extends over 16 amino acids. Trimming took 5 bases from V and 3 from J; bases not matched to a gene: 10. This receptor was identified in a woman aged 40 to 49 with COVID-19, enrolled during active disease. The sequenced material came from peripheral blood. This sequence joins TRBV6-2 or TRBV6-3 and TRBJ1-5; 7 nucleotides align to TRBD1. This CDR3 reads CASSPDREPYNQPQHF. In DNA, the CDR3 is TGTGCCAGCAGTCCAGACAGGGAACCCTACAATCAGCCCCAGCATTTT.